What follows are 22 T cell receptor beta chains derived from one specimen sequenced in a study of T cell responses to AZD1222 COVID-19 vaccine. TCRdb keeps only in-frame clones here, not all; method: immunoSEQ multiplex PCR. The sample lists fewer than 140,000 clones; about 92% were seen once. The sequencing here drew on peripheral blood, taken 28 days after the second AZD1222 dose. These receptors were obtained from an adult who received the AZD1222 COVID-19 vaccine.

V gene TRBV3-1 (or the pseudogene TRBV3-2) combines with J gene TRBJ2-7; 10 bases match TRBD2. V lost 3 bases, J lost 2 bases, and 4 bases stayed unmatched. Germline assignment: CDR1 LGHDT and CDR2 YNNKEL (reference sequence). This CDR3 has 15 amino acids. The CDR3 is CASSQASGGAYEQYF. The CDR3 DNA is TGTGCCAGCAGCCAGGCTAGCGGGGGAGCCTACGAGCAGTACTTC.

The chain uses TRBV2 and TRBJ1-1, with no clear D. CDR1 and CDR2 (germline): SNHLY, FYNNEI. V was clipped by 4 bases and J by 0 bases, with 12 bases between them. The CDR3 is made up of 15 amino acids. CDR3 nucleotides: TGTGCCAGCAGTGGGGGAGGGCTAATGAACACTGAAGCTTTCTTT. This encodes CASSGGGLMNTEAFF.

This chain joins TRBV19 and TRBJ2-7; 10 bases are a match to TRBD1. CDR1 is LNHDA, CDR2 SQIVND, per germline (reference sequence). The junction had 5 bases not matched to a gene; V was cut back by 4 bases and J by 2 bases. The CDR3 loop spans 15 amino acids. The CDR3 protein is CASSTGTGVPYEQYF. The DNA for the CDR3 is TGTGCCAGTAGTACCGGGACAGGGGTCCCCTACGAGCAGTACTTC.

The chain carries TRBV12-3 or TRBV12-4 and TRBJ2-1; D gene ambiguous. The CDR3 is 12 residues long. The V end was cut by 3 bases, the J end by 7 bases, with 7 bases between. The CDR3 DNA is TGTGCCAGCAGTTTCCCATGGAATGAGCAGTTCTTC. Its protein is CASSFPWNEQFF.

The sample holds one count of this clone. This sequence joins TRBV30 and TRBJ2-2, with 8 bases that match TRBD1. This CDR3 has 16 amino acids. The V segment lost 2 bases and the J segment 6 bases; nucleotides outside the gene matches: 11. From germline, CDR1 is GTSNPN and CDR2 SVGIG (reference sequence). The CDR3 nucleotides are TGTGCCTGGAGTATAGACGGGACAGGAGGTGCCGGGGAGCTGTTTTTT. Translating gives CAWSIDGTGGAGELFF. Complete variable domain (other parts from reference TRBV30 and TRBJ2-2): SQTIHQWPATLVQPVGSPLSLECTVEGTSNPNLYWYRQAAGRGLQLLFYSVGIGQISSEVPQNLSASRPQDRQFILSSKKLLLSDSGFYLCAWSIDGTGGAGELFFGEGSRLTVL.

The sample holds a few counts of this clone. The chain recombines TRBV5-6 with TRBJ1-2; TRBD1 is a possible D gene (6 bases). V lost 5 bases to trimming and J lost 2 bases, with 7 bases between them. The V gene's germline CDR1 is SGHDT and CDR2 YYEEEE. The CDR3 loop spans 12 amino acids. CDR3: CASSTGNYGYTF. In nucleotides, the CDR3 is TGTGCCAGCAGTACAGGGAACTATGGCTACACCTTC.

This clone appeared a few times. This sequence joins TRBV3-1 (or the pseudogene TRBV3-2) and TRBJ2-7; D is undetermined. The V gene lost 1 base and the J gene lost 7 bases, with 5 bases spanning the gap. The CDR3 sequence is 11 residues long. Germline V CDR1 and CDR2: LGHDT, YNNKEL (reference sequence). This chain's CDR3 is CASSQVGEQYF. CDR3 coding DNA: TGTGCCAGCAGCCAAGTTGGAGAGCAGTACTTC.

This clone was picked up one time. CDR3 region: CASSPVSRGGYGYTF. As DNA, the CDR3 is TGCGCCAGCAGCCCGGTGTCTAGAGGGGGCTATGGCTACACCTTC. The chain employs TRBV5-1 and TRBJ1-2, with D tentatively TRBD1 (6 bases). The CDR3 sequence is 15 residues long. Per germline, CDR1 SGHRS and CDR2 YFSETQ. V lost 4 bases, J lost 4 bases, and 17 bases lay in between.

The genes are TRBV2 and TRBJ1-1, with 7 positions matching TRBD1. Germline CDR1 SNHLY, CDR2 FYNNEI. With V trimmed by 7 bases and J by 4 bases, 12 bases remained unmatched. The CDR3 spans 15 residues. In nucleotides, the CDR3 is TGTGCCAGCAAAGAGGAGGGGGCGGCGTTCACTGAAGCTTTCTTT. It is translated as CASKEEGAAFTEAFF.

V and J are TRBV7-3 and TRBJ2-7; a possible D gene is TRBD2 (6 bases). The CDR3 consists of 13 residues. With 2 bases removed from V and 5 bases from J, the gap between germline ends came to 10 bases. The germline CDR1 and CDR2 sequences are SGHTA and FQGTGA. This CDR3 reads CASSLRGTDEQYF. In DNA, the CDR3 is TGTGCCAGCAGCTTACGGGGGACCGACGAGCAGTACTTC.

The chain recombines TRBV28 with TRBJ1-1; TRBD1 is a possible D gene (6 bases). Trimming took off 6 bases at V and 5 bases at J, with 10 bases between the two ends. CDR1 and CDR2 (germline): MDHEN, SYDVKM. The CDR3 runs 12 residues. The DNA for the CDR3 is TGTGCCAGCAGGCTAGGGGGGACTGAAGCTTTCTTT. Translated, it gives CASRLGGTEAFF.

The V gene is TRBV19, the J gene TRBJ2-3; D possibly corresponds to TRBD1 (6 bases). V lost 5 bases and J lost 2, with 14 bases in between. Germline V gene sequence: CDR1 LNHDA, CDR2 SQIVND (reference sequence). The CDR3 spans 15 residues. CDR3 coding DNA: TGTGCCAGTAGTGACAGGTTATCCACCACAGATACGCAGTATTTT. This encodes CASSDRLSTTDTQYF.

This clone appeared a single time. CDR3 loop: CASSYEGQGSYGYTF. In DNA form, the CDR3 reads TGTGCCAGCAGTTACGAGGGACAGGGGAGCTATGGCTACACCTTC. The chain uses TRBV6-5 and TRBJ1-2, with 10 bases identical to TRBD1. Germline CDR1 MNHEY, CDR2 SVGAGI. Unmatched junction bases numbered 4, after V lost 2 bases and J lost 4 bases. This CDR3 has 15 amino acids.

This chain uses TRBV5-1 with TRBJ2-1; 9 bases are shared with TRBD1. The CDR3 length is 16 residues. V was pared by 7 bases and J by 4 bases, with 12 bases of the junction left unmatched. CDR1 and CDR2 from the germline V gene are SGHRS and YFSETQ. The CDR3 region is CASGESTGTGYNEQFF. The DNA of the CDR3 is TGCGCCAGCGGCGAGTCAACCGGGACAGGGTACAATGAGCAGTTCTTC. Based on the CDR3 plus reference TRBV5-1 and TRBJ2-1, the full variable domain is KAGVTQTPRYLIKTRGQQVTLSCSPISGHRSVSWYQQTPGQGLQFLFEYFSETQRNKGNFPGRFSGRQFSNSRSEMNVSTLELGDSALYLCASGESTGTGYNEQFFGPGTRLTVL.

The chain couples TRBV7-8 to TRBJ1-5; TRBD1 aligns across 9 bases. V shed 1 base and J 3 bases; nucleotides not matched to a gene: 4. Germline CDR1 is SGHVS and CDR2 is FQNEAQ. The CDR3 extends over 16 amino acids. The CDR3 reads CASSLGGQGNNQPQHF. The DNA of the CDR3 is TGTGCCAGCAGCTTAGGGGGACAGGGCAACAATCAGCCCCAGCATTTT.

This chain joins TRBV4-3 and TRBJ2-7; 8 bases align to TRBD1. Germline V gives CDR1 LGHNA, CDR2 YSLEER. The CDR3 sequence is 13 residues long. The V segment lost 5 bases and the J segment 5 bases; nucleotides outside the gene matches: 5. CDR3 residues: CASSIGQGDEQYF. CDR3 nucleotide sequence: TGCGCCAGCAGCATCGGACAGGGTGACGAGCAGTACTTC.

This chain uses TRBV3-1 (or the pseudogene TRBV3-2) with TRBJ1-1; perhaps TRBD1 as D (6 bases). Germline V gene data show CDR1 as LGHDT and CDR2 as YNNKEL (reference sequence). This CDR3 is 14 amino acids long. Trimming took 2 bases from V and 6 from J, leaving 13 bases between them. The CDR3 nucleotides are TGTGCCAGCAGCCAACGGGGACAAGTACCTGAAGCTTTCTTT. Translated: CASSQRGQVPEAFF.

The CDR3 region is CASSLRRGEAFF. The DNA of the CDR3 is TGTGCCAGCAGTTTACGACGGGGTGAAGCTTTCTTT. The rearrangement uses TRBV27 and TRBJ1-1; D gene uncertain. Germline V CDR1 and CDR2: MNHEY, SMNVEV (reference sequence). The V end lost 2 bases, the J end lost 7 bases, and 8 bases lay between the germline ends. The CDR3 has 12 amino acids.

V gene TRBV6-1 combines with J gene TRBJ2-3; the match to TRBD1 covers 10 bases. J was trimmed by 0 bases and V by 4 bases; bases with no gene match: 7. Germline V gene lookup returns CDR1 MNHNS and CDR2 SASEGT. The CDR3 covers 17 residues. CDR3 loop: CASSAGTGVSSTDTQYF. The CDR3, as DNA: TGTGCCAGCAGTGCCGGGACAGGGGTTTCTAGCACAGATACGCAGTATTTT.

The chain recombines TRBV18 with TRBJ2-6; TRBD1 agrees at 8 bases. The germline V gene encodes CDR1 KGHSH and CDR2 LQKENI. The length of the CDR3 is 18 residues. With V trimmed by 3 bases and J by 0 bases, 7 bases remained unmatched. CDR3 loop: CASSPRTGFDSGANVLTF. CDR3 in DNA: TGTGCCAGCTCACCTCGGACAGGGTTCGACTCTGGGGCCAACGTCCTGACTTTC.

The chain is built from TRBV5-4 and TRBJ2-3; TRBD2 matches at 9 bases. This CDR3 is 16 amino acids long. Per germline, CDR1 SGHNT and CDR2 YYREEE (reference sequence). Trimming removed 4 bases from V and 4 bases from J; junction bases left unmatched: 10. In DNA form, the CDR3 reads TGTGCCAGCAGCAGGGCGGGGGGGGCTTTGGCAGATACGCAGTATTTT. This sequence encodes CASSRAGGALADTQYF. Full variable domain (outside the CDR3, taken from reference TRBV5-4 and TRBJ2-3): ETGVTQSPTHLIKTRGQQVTLRCSSQSGHNTVSWYQQALGQGPQFIFQYYREEENGRGNFPPRFSGLQFPNYSSELNVNALELDDSALYLCASSRAGGALADTQYFGPGTRLTVL.

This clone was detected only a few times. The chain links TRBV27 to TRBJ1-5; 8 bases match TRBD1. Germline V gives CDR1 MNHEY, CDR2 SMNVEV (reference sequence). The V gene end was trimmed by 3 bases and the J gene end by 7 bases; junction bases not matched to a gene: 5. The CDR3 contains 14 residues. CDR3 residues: CASSFDRGGQPQHF. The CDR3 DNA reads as TGTGCCAGCAGTTTTGACAGGGGTGGACAGCCCCAGCATTTT.